One sample yielded the 15 T cell receptor beta chains listed below, sequenced in a study of siplizumab effects on memory and regulatory T cells. Profiled with immunoSEQ multiplex PCR; TCRdb holds only in-frame clones, not every one. The sample records approximately 94,000 clones, under 95% being singletons. The sequencing sample was made of CD8+ T cells sorted from blood. These receptor sequences come from a human donor in good health.

In this sample, this clone turned up a few times. The chain combines TRBV7-3 with TRBJ2-7; D not certain. With 3 bases removed from V and 4 bases from J, the gap between germline ends came to 10 bases. CDR3 size: 13 residues. Germline V gene data show CDR1 as SGHTA and CDR2 as FQGTGA. The CDR3 sequence is CASSFQVGYEQYF. The CDR3 nucleotides are TGTGCCAGCAGCTTTCAGGTGGGATACGAGCAGTACTTC.

The chain carries TRBV11-3 and TRBJ1-1; D might be TRBD1 (5 bases). V lost 1 base and J lost 6, with 9 bases in between. The CDR3 covers 13 residues. CDR1 and CDR2 (germline): SGHNT, YENEEA. CDR3 nucleotide sequence: TGTGCCAGCAGCTTAGGGGGGAGATCTGAAGCTTTCTTT. Translating gives CASSLGGRSEAFF.

The gene calls are TRBV6-5 and TRBJ2-5; 7 nucleotides line up with TRBD2. The CDR3 is 15 amino acids. Trimming removed 6 bases from V and 1 base from J; junction bases left unmatched: 8. Germline V CDR1 and CDR2: MNHEY, SVGAGI. CDR3 nucleotides: TGTGCCAGCAGACCGGGACTACTAAGCCAAGAGACCCAGTACTTC. It translates to CASRPGLLSQETQYF.

The rearrangement links TRBV6-6 to TRBJ2-7; 7 nucleotides agree with TRBD1. Germline V gene data show CDR1 as MNHNY and CDR2 as SVGAGI (reference sequence). With V trimmed by 6 bases and J by 3 bases, 5 bases remained unmatched. There are 13 residues in the CDR3. The CDR3 DNA is TGTGCCAGCAGCTCCGGGACAGACTACGAGCAGTACTTC. Its translation: CASSSGTDYEQYF.

This chain joins TRBV7-9 and TRBJ2-7; D not resolved. Germline lookup yields CDR1 SEHNR and CDR2 FQNEAQ (reference sequence). V was pared by 1 base and J by 3 bases, with 13 bases between. The length of the CDR3 is 15 residues. CDR3 in DNA: TGTGCCAGCAGCTTAGGTGCCGGGTTTGGCTACGAGCAGTACTTC. It yields the protein CASSLGAGFGYEQYF. Filled out from reference TRBV7-9 and TRBJ2-7, the complete variable domain reads DTGVSQNPRHKITKRGQNVTFRCDPISEHNRLYWYRQTLGQGPEFLTYFQNEAQLEKSRLLSDRFSAERPKGSFSTLEIQRTEQGDSAMYLCASSLGAGFGYEQYFGPGTRLTVT.

J is TRBJ2-7 and V is TRBV2; perhaps D is TRBD1 or TRBD2 (5 bases each). The V gene's germline CDR1 is SNHLY and CDR2 FYNNEI. CDR3 size: 15 residues. Trimming left V 2 bases short and J 2 bases short, with 13 bases between. CDR3 protein: CASSEPGAPTYEQYF. The CDR3 nucleotides read TGTGCCAGCAGTGAACCCGGGGCCCCAACCTACGAGCAGTACTTC.

This chain links TRBV13 with TRBJ1-1; D is perhaps TRBD1 (5 bases). V was pared by 5 bases and J by 4 bases, with 11 bases between. Germline V lookup: CDR1 PRHDT, CDR2 FYEKMQ (reference sequence). The CDR3 consists of 13 residues. The CDR3 DNA reads as TGTGCCAGCAGCAGAGGGACTCCCACTGAAGCTTTCTTT. Its translation: CASSRGTPTEAFF.

This clone was detected only a few times. The V call is TRBV7-2, the J call TRBJ2-6; D may match TRBD1 or TRBD2 (5 bases each). Germline V lookup: CDR1 SGHTA, CDR2 FQGNSA. The CDR3 sequence is 15 residues long. Trimming stripped 3 bases from V and 2 bases from J, with 8 bases between. CDR3 sequence reads: CASSFRGPGANVLTF. Written as DNA, the CDR3 is TGTGCCAGCAGCTTTCGGGGCCCTGGGGCCAACGTCCTGACTTTC. Combining the CDR3 with reference TRBV7-2 and TRBJ2-6 gives the whole variable domain GAGVSQSPSNKVTEKGKDVELRCDPISGHTALYWYRQSLGQGLEFLIYFQGNSAPDKSGLPSDRFSAERTGGSVSTLTIQRTQQEDSAVYLCASSFRGPGANVLTFGAGSRLTVL.

The CDR3 DNA follows: TGTGCCAGCAGTTCCTCTAGCGGGGGAGCTTACGAGCAGTACTTC. Its protein product is CASSSSSGGAYEQYF. The chain joins TRBV27 to TRBJ2-7, with TRBD2 matching 10 bases. Germline V gene sequence: CDR1 MNHEY, CDR2 SMNVEV (reference sequence). V lost 4 bases and J lost 4; bases outside the gene matches: 7. The CDR3 loop spans 15 amino acids.

The gene calls are TRBV6-1 and TRBJ1-1; tentatively, D is TRBD1 (6 bases). The germline V gene encodes CDR1 MNHNS and CDR2 SASEGT. Trimming shortened V by 1 base and J by 4 bases, and 19 bases separated the two germline ends. The CDR3 has 17 amino acids. The CDR3 here is CASSEGGDNLGGTEAFF. In nucleotides, the CDR3 is TGTGCCAGCAGTGAAGGAGGGGACAACTTAGGGGGCACTGAAGCTTTCTTT.

J is TRBJ1-1 and V is TRBV2, with 8 bases fitting TRBD1. Germline assignment: CDR1 SNHLY and CDR2 FYNNEI. V lost 6 bases, J lost 2 bases, and 5 bases stayed unmatched. CDR3 length: 14 amino acids. The CDR3 here is CASRGTGDNTEAFF. CDR3 nucleotides: TGTGCCAGCAGGGGGACAGGAGATAACACTGAAGCTTTCTTT.

V gene TRBV27 combines with J gene TRBJ2-5, with a possible D match to TRBD2 (6 bases). V was shortened by 6 bases and J by 0 bases, with 17 bases between the two germline ends. The CDR3 loop spans 16 amino acids. Germline CDR1 MNHEY, CDR2 SMNVEV (reference sequence). The CDR3 here is CASSPQLALYQETQYF. CDR3 nucleotide sequence: TGTGCCAGCAGCCCACAACTAGCTTTGTACCAAGAGACCCAGTACTTC.

The gene calls are TRBV7-9 and TRBJ1-1; D remains unclear. Germline lookup yields CDR1 SEHNR and CDR2 FQNEAQ (reference sequence). The germline V and J ends were trimmed by 5 bases and 2 bases, with 15 bases remaining between them. The CDR3 consists of 15 residues. This CDR3 reads CASSGRAGINTEAFF. CDR3 bases: TGTGCCAGCAGCGGACGGGCCGGGATCAACACTGAAGCTTTCTTT.

The V call is TRBV27, the J call TRBJ2-1, with 7 bases fitting TRBD1. This CDR3 region has 12 residues. V was clipped by 6 bases and J by 7 bases; unmatched bases: 3. Germline CDR1 reads MNHEY; CDR2 reads SMNVEV (reference sequence). The CDR3 region has the DNA TGTGCCAGCAGGCAGGGGGTGAATGAGCAGTTCTTC. Translation gives CASRQGVNEQFF.

CDR3: CASSSEDRAYEQYF. The CDR3 DNA is TGTGCCAGCAGTTCAGAAGACAGGGCTTACGAGCAGTACTTC. The chain recombines TRBV27 with TRBJ2-7; 7 nucleotides match TRBD1. The CDR3 runs to 14 residues. V lost 4 bases, J lost 4 bases, and 7 bases stayed unmatched. Germline values: CDR1 MNHEY, CDR2 SMNVEV (reference sequence).